The rows below give T cell receptor beta chains drawn from one sample of a study of blood T cell repertoires in COVID-19. Assay: immunoSEQ multiplex PCR; the TCRdb copy retains only in-frame clones and omits some. Here the sample spans some 15,000 clones, around nine tenths being singletons. What was sequenced was peripheral blood. The source of these receptors is a human donor in a cohort sampled during active COVID-19. The CDR3 runs from the conserved cysteine through the conserved F or W. Fields, in order: CDR3 protein, CDR3 DNA, V gene, D gene, clone size, J gene. A D gene is named only where the DNA matches it firmly. Rows may omit the clone size; those that give it use once, few, many or a size class.

CASGASFGYTF | TGTGCCAGCGGGGCATCGTTTGGCTACACCTTC | TRBV6-5 | . | . | TRBJ1-2
CASSLSTDTQYF | TGTGCCAGCAGCCTAAGCACAGATACGCAGTATTTT | TRBV11-3 | . | . | TRBJ2-3
CASSLEQGGGYTF | TGCGCCAGCAGCTTGGAACAGGGAGGGGGCTACACCTTC | TRBV5-1 | . | . | TRBJ1-2
CASSEGPGGYEQYF | TGTGCCAGCAGTGAGGGACCTGGGGGGTACGAGCAGTACTTC | TRBV2 | . | . | TRBJ2-7
CAISAGGFLGYEQYF | TGTGCCATCAGTGCAGGGGGGTTCTTGGGCTACGAGCAGTACTTC | TRBV10-3 | . | . | TRBJ2-7
CASSLGQGRGYGYTF | TGTGCCAGCAGCTTAGGGCAGGGGCGCGGGTATGGCTACACCTTC | TRBV11-3 | . | . | TRBJ1-2
CASSYSSTGREYGYTF | TGTGCCAGCAGTTACTCGTCAACGGGTCGAGAATATGGCTACACCTTC | TRBV6-5 | . | . | TRBJ1-2
CASRRSSGANVLTF | TGTGCCAGCAGGCGATCCTCCGGGGCCAACGTCCTGACTTTC | TRBV6-6 | . | . | TRBJ2-6
CASSEPPGAANEQFF | TGTGCCAGCAGCGAACCCCCGGGAGCAGCGAATGAGCAGTTCTTC | TRBV27 | . | . | TRBJ2-1
CASGAGGSYEQYF | TGCGCCAGCGGGGCAGGGGGTTCCTACGAGCAGTACTTC | TRBV10-2 | TRBD1 | . | TRBJ2-7
CASSSNYLPETQYF | TGTGCCAGCAGTTCGAATTACCTACCGGAGACCCAGTACTTC | TRBV27 | . | once | TRBJ2-5
CASSIGLAGFYF | TGTGCCAGCAGTATCGGACTAGCGGGATTTTACTTC | TRBV6-2/TRBV6-3 | TRBD2 | few | TRBJ2-7
CSASWGTSGNTIYF | TGCAGTGCTAGTTGGGGGACTTCAGGAAACACCATATATTTT | TRBV20-1 | . | . | TRBJ1-3
CASSTSGNYNEQFF | TGTGCCAGCAGCACTAGCGGGAATTACAATGAGCAGTTCTTC | TRBV9 | TRBD2 | . | TRBJ2-1
CATLDRGDTGELFF | TGTGCCACCCTAGACAGGGGGGACACCGGGGAGCTGTTTTTT | TRBV19 | TRBD1 | once | TRBJ2-2
CASSNWTSGLGDEQFF | TGTGCCAGCAGCAATTGGACTAGCGGTCTAGGGGATGAGCAGTTCTTC | TRBV7-9 | TRBD2 | . | TRBJ2-1
CASSLGGDRAGTEAFF | TGTGCCAGCTCACTTGGCGGGGACAGGGCAGGAACTGAAGCTTTCTTT | TRBV18 | TRBD1 | . | TRBJ1-1
CASSQRGGRFAEAFF | TGTGCCAGCAGCCAGAGGGGGGGAAGGTTCGCTGAAGCTTTCTTT | TRBV7-3 | . | few | TRBJ1-1
CASSRSGGTEAFF | TGTGCCAGCAGCCGCTCCGGGGGCACTGAAGCTTTCTTT | TRBV7-9 | . | once | TRBJ1-1
CASSQSAGDYGYTF | TGTGCCAGCAGCCAATCGGCAGGGGACTATGGCTACACCTTC | TRBV3-1/TRBV3-2 | . | . | TRBJ1-2
CASRQGSTGELFF | TGTGCCAGCAGACAGGGGAGCACCGGGGAGCTGTTTTTT | TRBV7-8 | TRBD1 | . | TRBJ2-2
CASSTGGDYTF | TGTGCCAGTAGTACAGGGGGCGACTACACCTTC | TRBV19 | TRBD1 | . | TRBJ1-2
CASSYTYGTGGSGANVLTF | TGTGCCAGCAGTTATACGTACGGGACAGGGGGCTCTGGGGCCAACGTCCTGACTTTC | TRBV2 | TRBD1 | . | TRBJ2-6
CASSPNPQGPTEAFF | TGTGCCAGCAGTCCCAACCCACAGGGACCCACTGAAGCTTTCTTT | TRBV9 | . | . | TRBJ1-1
CASSAGDTADTQYF | TGTGCCAGCAGCGCCGGGGACACTGCAGATACGCAGTATTTT | TRBV9 | . | . | TRBJ2-3
CASSQKNRASGELFF | TGTGCCAGCAGCCAAAAAAACAGGGCTAGTGGGGAGCTGTTTTTT | TRBV7-2 | . | . | TRBJ2-2
CASGLGVSREQFF | TGTGCTAGTGGTTTGGGAGTGTCCCGTGAGCAGTTCTTC | TRBV12-5 | . | once | TRBJ2-1
CASSPNQGYNEQFF | TGCGCCAGCAGCCCAAACCAGGGCTACAATGAGCAGTTCTTC | TRBV4-1 | . | . | TRBJ2-1
CASSPVSSGSSYNEQFF | TGTGCCAGCTCACCAGTGTCTAGCGGTTCCTCCTACAATGAGCAGTTCTTC | TRBV18 | TRBD2 | . | TRBJ2-1
CASSPSGKGEQETQYF | TGTGCCAGCTCACCATCGGGGAAGGGGGAACAAGAGACCCAGTACTTC | TRBV18 | . | . | TRBJ2-5
CASSSTGGVGYTF | TGTGCCAGCAGCTCGACAGGGGGCGTTGGCTACACCTTC | TRBV5-6 | TRBD1 | once | TRBJ1-2
CATSDFSGSNEQFF | TGTGCCACCAGTGATTTTAGCGGGAGTAATGAGCAGTTCTTC | TRBV24-1 | TRBD2 | . | TRBJ2-1
CASSGGTDTQYF | TGCGCCAGCAGTGGAGGCACAGATACGCAGTATTTT | TRBV10-1 | . | . | TRBJ2-3
CASSFSSSVYGYTF | TGTGCCAGCAGTTTTAGTAGCAGCGTCTATGGCTACACCTTC | TRBV27 | . | . | TRBJ1-2
CASSHRDTAYGYTF | TGCGCCAGCAGCCACCGGGACACAGCCTATGGCTACACCTTC | TRBV4-1 | . | . | TRBJ1-2
CASSPPRYNEQFF | TGTGCCAGCAGTCCACCGCGGTACAATGAGCAGTTCTTC | TRBV28 | . | . | TRBJ2-1
CASTQAGDNTDTQYF | TGTGCCAGCACACAAGCGGGAGACAACACAGATACGCAGTATTTT | TRBV27 | TRBD2 | . | TRBJ2-3
CASSTSGPNNEQFF | TGTGCCAGCAGCACTAGCGGGCCTAACAATGAGCAGTTCTTC | TRBV27 | TRBD2 | . | TRBJ2-1
CASTPRWTAYNSPLHF | TGTGCCAGCACCCCAAGGTGGACAGCTTATAATTCACCCCTCCACTTT | TRBV2 | . | . | TRBJ1-6
CASSRGEGTDTQYF | TGTGCCAGCAGCCGGGGGGAAGGGACAGATACGCAGTATTTT | TRBV9 | TRBD2 | . | TRBJ2-3
CAWEQGAVKNIQYF | TGTGCCTGGGAACAGGGGGCGGTCAAAAACATTCAGTACTTC | TRBV30 | TRBD1 | . | TRBJ2-4
CASNVPGTATEAFF | TGTGCCAGCAACGTTCCCGGGACTGCTACTGAAGCTTTCTTT | TRBV6-6 | . | once | TRBJ1-1
CASSLVWESSADEQYF | TGTGCCAGCAGCTTGGTGTGGGAGTCGAGTGCCGACGAGCAGTACTTC | TRBV5-6 | . | . | TRBJ2-7